These 24 T cell receptor beta chains share one sample of origin, sequenced in a study of neurological immune-mediated disorders. TCRdb itself ran the 5' RACE reads through MiXCR, one entry per CDR3 protein. Altogether about 60,000 distinct CDR3 sequences are present, around 9.7% being singletons, with the ten largest covering 12%. Time point reported: longitudinal time-point 2. The sequencing input was PBMCs. These receptors came from a man younger than 45 in good health.

This clonotype showed up many times. V gene TRBV7-3 combines with J gene TRBJ2-7; 7 nucleotides match TRBD2. CDR3 length: 20 residues. Germline V gene lookup returns CDR1 SGHTA and CDR2 FQGTGA. Germline trimming cut 5 bases from V and 2 bases from J; bases unmatched to any gene: 24. The CDR3 nucleotides read TGTGCCAGCAGCCCCACGTTGGGAGGGCCCTACACCAGAAACACCTACGAGCAGTACTTC. It specifies CASSPTLGGPYTRNTYEQYF. Variable domain in full (rest from reference TRBV7-3 and TRBJ2-7): GAGVSQTPSNKVTEKGKYVELRCDPISGHTALYWYRQSLGQGPEFLIYFQGTGAADDSGLPNDRFFAVRPEGSVSTLKIQRTERGDSAVYLCASSPTLGGPYTRNTYEQYFGPGTRLTVT.

This clonotype was recorded at least ten times. The chain uses TRBV15 and TRBJ2-1, with unresolved D. CDR1 is LNHNV, CDR2 YYDKDF, per germline (reference sequence). V lost 1 base and J lost 4, with 8 bases in between. The CDR3 length is 14 residues. The CDR3 reads CATSRVGAYNEQFF. The CDR3 bases are TGTGCCACCAGCAGAGTTGGTGCGTACAATGAGCAGTTCTTC.

This clonotype was recorded at least ten times. The chain combines TRBV20-1 with TRBJ2-3, with 9 bases lining up with TRBD1. Trimming took 3 bases from V and 2 from J; bases not matched to a gene: 9. This CDR3 has 16 residues. Germline V gene sequence: CDR1 DFQATT, CDR2 SNEGSKA (reference sequence). CDR3 sequence (DNA): TGCAGTGCTAGGAACCCGGGACAGGGAAACACAGATACGCAGTATTTT. Its translation: CSARNPGQGNTDTQYF.

This clonotype was counted many times. The rearrangement joins TRBV4-1 to TRBJ1-1; D may be TRBD1 (6 bases). Germline-derived CDR1 and CDR2 are MGHRA and YSYEKL. CDR3 length: 15 amino acids. Trimming pared 3 bases from V and 5 bases from J, leaving 16 bases between. CDR3 protein: CASSHASQGRTEAFF. In DNA form, the CDR3 reads TGCGCCAGCAGCCATGCCTCTCAGGGGAGGACTGAAGCTTTCTTT.

This clonotype was seen ten or more times. This chain links TRBV5-1 with TRBJ2-7; D not certain. The V gene's germline CDR1 is SGHRS and CDR2 YFSETQ. V was clipped by 0 bases and J by 2 bases, with 9 bases between them. The CDR3 has 14 residues. The DNA of the CDR3 is TGCGCCAGCAGCTTGGGGTCCCATGCCTACGAGCAGTACTTC. Its translation: CASSLGSHAYEQYF. Using reference TRBV5-1 and TRBJ2-7 for the parts outside the CDR3, the full variable domain is KAGVTQTPRYLIKTRGQQVTLSCSPISGHRSVSWYQQTPGQGLQFLFEYFSETQRNKGNFPGRFSGRQFSNSRSEMNVSTLELGDSALYLCASSLGSHAYEQYFGPGTRLTVT.

There are many counts of this clonotype. The chain links TRBV5-1 to TRBJ2-7; 10 bases are shared with TRBD2. Per germline, CDR1 SGHRS and CDR2 YFSETQ. With 5 bases clipped from V and 5 bases from J, the junction kept 10 bases outside the gene matches. There are 15 residues in the CDR3. Here the CDR3 reads CASRDLSGRVDEQYF. In DNA, the CDR3 is TGCGCCAGCAGGGATCTGAGCGGGAGGGTGGACGAGCAGTACTTC.

Many counts were recorded for this clonotype. The chain employs TRBV10-3 and TRBJ2-1, with 11 bases identical to TRBD2. The V and J ends lost 2 bases and 9 bases, in that order; junction bases with no gene match: 3. Germline V gene data show CDR1 as ENHRY and CDR2 as SYGVKD. The CDR3 extends over 14 amino acids. CDR3: CAISETSGSPEQFF. The CDR3 nucleotides read TGTGCCATCAGTGAGACTAGCGGGAGTCCTGAGCAGTTCTTC.

In DNA form, the CDR3 reads TGCAGCGTTGGGCCCGGGACACCTAACACTGAAGCTTTCTTT. Its translation: CSVGPGTPNTEAFF. The V and J genes are TRBV29-1 and TRBJ1-1; D perhaps matches TRBD1 (6 bases). Looked up from germline, CDR1 is SQVTM and CDR2 is ANQGSEA. Deletions cut 4 bases from V and 2 bases from J, with 14 bases between. CDR3 length equals 14 residues. The full variable domain, its missing parts supplied by reference TRBV29-1 and TRBJ1-1, is SAVISQKPSRDICQRGTSLTIQCQVDSQVTMMFWYRQQPGQSLTLIATANQGSEATYESGFVIDKFPISRPNLTFSTLTVSNMSPEDSSIYLCSVGPGTPNTEAFFGQGTRLTVV.

This clonotype was recorded many times. The genes are TRBV25-1 and TRBJ1-1; D gene ambiguous. This CDR3 region has 13 residues. From germline, CDR1 is MGHDK and CDR2 SYGVNS. Trimming shortened V by 3 bases and J by 6 bases, and 11 bases separated the two germline ends. The CDR3 DNA reads as TGTGCCAGCAGTGAGCCGGGCTTTGCTGAAGCTTTCTTT. Its translation: CASSEPGFAEAFF.

This clonotype was counted many times. The chain links TRBV20-1 to TRBJ1-2; D gene unclear. Germline V lookup: CDR1 DFQATT, CDR2 SNEGSKA (reference sequence). This CDR3 is 13 amino acids long. The V end was cut by 3 bases, the J end by 4 bases, with 12 bases between. This chain's CDR3 is CSARAGSLYGYTF. CDR3 nucleotide sequence: TGCAGTGCTAGGGCGGGTTCGCTCTATGGCTACACCTTC.

In its sample, this clonotype was seen many times. The V and J genes are TRBV3-1 and TRBJ1-1; TRBD1 is a possible D gene (5 bases). The CDR3 length is 14 residues. Germline V gene sequence: CDR1 LGHDT, CDR2 YNNKEL (reference sequence). V was shortened by 1 base and J by 3 bases, with 9 bases between the two germline ends. This chain's CDR3 is CASSQGTLYTEAFF. The CDR3 DNA reads TGTGCCAGCAGCCAAGGGACACTGTACACTGAAGCTTTCTTT.

This clonotype was seen a single time. This chain links TRBV7-9 with TRBJ2-7; D is possibly TRBD1 (6 bases). Trimming cost V 5 bases and J 4 bases, with 12 bases left between them. The germline gives CDR1 SEHNR, CDR2 FQNEAQ (reference sequence). The CDR3 totals 13 residues. In DNA form, the CDR3 reads TGTGCCAGCAGCGAACAGGGTGGGTACGAGCAGTACTTC. Translated, it gives CASSEQGGYEQYF.

This clonotype was observed at least ten times. The rearrangement uses TRBV6-2 or TRBV6-3 and TRBJ2-7, with 13 bases fitting TRBD2. CDR3 length: 15 amino acids. Germline V lookup: CDR1 MNHEY, CDR2 SVGEGT. After removal of 4 bases from V and 2 bases from J, the junction contained 2 bases not matched to a gene. CDR3 coding DNA: TGTGCCAGCAGTTCTGGACTAGCGGGGGCCTACGAGCAGTACTTC. Protein sequence: CASSSGLAGAYEQYF.

This clonotype was observed many times. The V gene is TRBV20-1, the J gene TRBJ1-5; a possible D gene is TRBD1 (6 bases). CDR1 and CDR2 from the germline V gene are DFQATT and SNEGSKA (reference sequence). Trimming removed 3 bases from V and 4 bases from J, with 19 bases in between. This CDR3 contains 16 residues. For the CDR3, the DNA is TGCAGTGCTAGGGGGCTCGACTATACAGGGAATCAGCCCCAGCATTTT. The encoded protein is CSARGLDYTGNQPQHF.

The table lists this clonotype with many counts. The V call is TRBV7-2, the J call TRBJ2-5; no clear D gene. The ends were cut back, 2 bases at V and 5 bases at J, with 6 bases in the middle. The V gene's germline CDR1 is SGHTA and CDR2 FQGNSA. CDR3 length: 12 amino acids. For the CDR3, the DNA is TGTGCCAGCAGCTTATACGGGGAGACCCAGTACTTC. Protein sequence: CASSLYGETQYF.

This clonotype showed up many times. The DNA for the CDR3 is TGCAGCGTTGAGGGAGGGGGGCCTGGACATCGGCTTCAGCCCCAGCATTTT. Amino acids: CSVEGGGPGHRLQPQHF. The J gene is TRBJ1-5, the V gene TRBV29-1; maybe TRBD1 (6 bases). The germline gives CDR1 SQVTM, CDR2 ANQGSEA. V was shortened by 3 bases and J by 6 bases, with 24 bases between the two germline ends. The CDR3 loop spans 17 amino acids.

Many counts were recorded for this clonotype. This sequence joins TRBV7-2 and TRBJ2-1; D gene unclear. CDR3 size: 14 residues. V was pared by 5 bases and J by 5 bases, with 13 bases between. Germline lookup yields CDR1 SGHTA and CDR2 FQGNSA. CDR3 amino acids: CASSPWGGDNEQFF. DNA for the CDR3: TGTGCCAGCAGCCCCTGGGGTGGGGACAATGAGCAGTTCTTC.

This clonotype was seen many times. The rearrangement uses TRBV7-8 and TRBJ2-5, with D unresolved. V was clipped by 1 base and J by 6 bases, with 6 bases between them. The CDR3 is made up of 12 amino acids. Germline V lookup: CDR1 SGHVS, CDR2 FQNEAQ. The CDR3 sequence: CASSLVDKTQYF. The CDR3 nucleotides read TGTGCCAGCAGCTTAGTAGATAAGACCCAGTACTTC.

This clonotype has ten or more counts. V gene TRBV20-1 combines with J gene TRBJ2-5, with D unresolved. Per the germline V gene, CDR1 is DFQATT and CDR2 is SNEGSKA (reference sequence). V lost 0 bases, J lost 5 bases, and 4 bases lay in between. The CDR3 runs to 11 residues. CDR3 sequence (DNA): TGCAGTGCTAGAGACGGGGAGACCCAGTACTTC. Amino acid sequence: CSARDGETQYF.

This clonotype was seen repeatedly, ten times or more. The rearrangement uses TRBV7-9 and TRBJ1-1; tentatively, D is TRBD1 (5 bases). The CDR3 sequence is 15 residues long. V was trimmed by 0 bases and J by 4 bases, leaving 12 bases between them. Germline V CDR1 and CDR2: SEHNR, FQNEAQ (reference sequence). CDR3 nucleotides: TGTGCCAGCAGCTTAGCGGGGGAGAGGGGCACTGAAGCTTTCTTT. Translating gives CASSLAGERGTEAFF.

Only a few counts were recorded for this clonotype. The junction does not match germline at one end; this may be a read error. The chain's CDR3 is CASTLGLMDERYF. The CDR3 nucleotides read TGTGCCAGCACGTTGGGACTGATGGACGAGCGGTACTTC. This chain links TRBV5-6 with TRBJ2-7; a weak D match, TRBD2 (6 bases). The CDR3 is made up of 13 amino acids. CDR1 is SGHDT, CDR2 YYEEEE, per germline.

This clonotype was counted many times. The chain joins TRBV20-1 to TRBJ2-7; 10 bases are a match to TRBD2. The germline CDR1 and CDR2 sequences are DFQATT and SNEGSKA (reference sequence). The junction had 13 bases not matched to a gene; V was cut back by 1 base and J by 4 bases. The CDR3 covers 17 residues. The DNA for the CDR3 is TGCAGTGCTAGAGTGGGAGCGGGAGGGCCCTCAGGATACGAGCAGTACTTC. Encoded protein: CSARVGAGGPSGYEQYF.

V and J are TRBV30 and TRBJ1-2; D gene uncertain. The V and J ends lost 0 bases and 10 bases respectively, with 9 bases between them. The CDR3 runs to 11 residues. Germline CDR1 reads GTSNPN; CDR2 reads SVGIG (reference sequence). CDR3 coding DNA: TGTGCCTGGAGTGTTCCTGGCTCCTACACCTTC. This translates into CAWSVPGSYTF.

This clonotype was counted ten times or more. The genes are TRBV9 and TRBJ1-1, with D maybe TRBD1 (5 bases). Trimming removed 0 bases at V and 3 bases at J, with 9 bases between. CDR3 length: 14 residues. CDR1 is SGDLS, CDR2 YYNGEE, per germline. The CDR3 coding sequence is TGTGCCAGCAGCGTAGAGGACATTTACACTGAAGCTTTCTTT. Its protein product is CASSVEDIYTEAFF.